The 18 T cell receptor beta chains below all came from one sample that was sequenced in a study of tumor-infiltrating lymphocytes in oesophageal squamous cell carcinoma. A single record per CDR3 protein comes from TCRdb applying MiXCR to the PCR reads. This sample has 15,000 to 17,000 distinct CDR3 sequences; around 51% occur once, and the top ten carry roughly 35%. The sample was esophageal tumor tissue. Every receptor here comes from a female donor with esophageal squamous cell carcinoma.

The V gene is TRBV7-8, the J gene TRBJ2-5, with no clear D. The end of the DNA is better explained by TRBJ2-1, so the J call may be wrong. The CDR3 runs 15 residues. Germline CDR1 reads SGHVS; CDR2 reads FQNEAQ. The CDR3 DNA is TGTGCCAGCAGCAACACTCGCGTCTCCTACAATGAGCAGTTCTTC. This codes for CASSNTRVSYNEQFF.

The chain links TRBV7-2 to TRBJ2-3; the D is unclear. The V and J ends lost 3 bases and 1 base respectively, with 8 bases between them. Per germline, CDR1 SGHTA and CDR2 FQGNSA. There are 14 residues in the CDR3. The CDR3 nucleotides are TGTGCCAGCAGCTTTGTACTTGGCACAGATACGCAGTATTTT. Translation: CASSFVLGTDTQYF.

The sample holds one count of this clonotype. The chain has TRBV7-2 and TRBJ2-1; D perhaps matches TRBD1 (6 bases). V lost 5 bases to trimming and J lost 0 bases, with 11 bases between them. Germline CDR1 SGHTA, CDR2 FQGNSA. The CDR3 loop spans 15 amino acids. The chain's CDR3 is CASSRDRSSYNEQFF. The CDR3 coding sequence is TGTGCCAGCAGCCGAGACAGGAGCTCCTACAATGAGCAGTTCTTC. The whole variable domain, remainder taken from reference TRBV7-2 and TRBJ2-1, is GAGVSQSPSNKVTEKGKDVELRCDPISGHTALYWYRQSLGQGLEFLIYFQGNSAPDKSGLPSDRFSAERTGGSVSTLTIQRTQQEDSAVYLCASSRDRSSYNEQFFGPGTRLTVL.

This clonotype was picked up many times. V is TRBV19 and J is TRBJ1-1, with D possibly being TRBD1 (5 bases). Per germline, CDR1 LNHDA and CDR2 SQIVND (reference sequence). The V end lost 7 bases, the J end lost 14 bases, and 20 bases lay between the germline ends. The length of the CDR3 is 12 residues. This CDR3 is CASIKESGVRFF. The CDR3 bases are TGTGCCAGTATCAAGGAGTCGGGGGTCAGATTCTTT.

This clonotype appeared a few times. CDR3 nucleotides: TGTGCCAGCAGCTTCCGGGAAAACCAAGAGACCCAGTACTTC. Translating it yields CASSFRENQETQYF. The gene calls are TRBV7-8 and TRBJ2-5; D is perhaps TRBD2 (5 bases). Germline CDR1 and CDR2: SGHVS and FQNEAQ. Trimming removed 3 bases at V and 0 bases at J, with 8 bases between. This CDR3 region has 14 residues.

The sample holds a few counts of this clonotype. A much larger clone lies one base from this, so it may be a read error. The J gene is TRBJ2-3, the V gene TRBV24-1; D is uncertain. Matching the DNA end better, TRBJ2-7 makes the J call doubtful. The CDR3 totals 14 residues. Germline lookup yields CDR1 KGHDR and CDR2 SFDVKD. CDR3 amino acids: CATSDLTWYNEQYF. The CDR3 nucleotides read TGTGCCACCAGTGATTTAACTTGGTACAATGAGCAGTACTTC.

Remarks on this clonotype: The junction does not match germline at one end; this may be a read error. The chain joins TRBV19 to TRBJ2-3, with no clear D. The CDR3 consists of 13 residues. Germline values: CDR1 LNHDA, CDR2 SQIVND (reference sequence). The CDR3 spells CASSLTPGSPLHF. CDR3 in DNA: TGTGCCAGTAGTCTGACCCCAGGTTCACCCCTCCACTTC.

In the case of this clonotype: The final CDR3 position lacks the conserved phenylalanine or tryptophan, pointing to a likely read error. The limits of the CDR3 on the DNA are not certain, so only TCRdb's listed CDR3 is given. The chain has TRBV7-4 and TRBJ2-5; TRBD1, the table's D call, lacks a check against the DNA. In germline, CDR1 is SGHVT, CDR2 SQSDAQ. The length of the CDR3 is 16 amino acids, counting both ends. CDR3 sequence: CASSLGYGRGEQYFGA.

The gene calls are TRBV6-1 and TRBJ2-3, with 8 bases lining up with TRBD2. V trimming: 0 bases; J trimming: 11 bases; junction bases outside the gene matches: 10. CDR1 is MNHNS and CDR2 is SASEGT in the germline V gene. This CDR3 is built from 15 residues. The CDR3 sequence: CASSEAGRGALGQYF. Here the CDR3 DNA reads TGTGCCAGCAGTGAAGCGGGGCGGGGGGCCCTCGGGCAGTATTTT.

This chain joins TRBV7-2 and TRBJ2-3, with 11 bases fitting TRBD2. The CDR3 runs 16 residues. Germline-derived CDR1 and CDR2 are SGHTA and FQGNSA. Trimming cost V 5 bases and J 1 base; bases outside gene matches: 5. CDR3 in amino acids: CASSLNSGRGTDTQYF. The DNA for the CDR3 is TGTGCCAGCAGCCTAAATAGCGGGAGGGGCACAGATACGCAGTATTTT.

With respect to this clonotype: A read error may produce the germline difference seen at one junction end. V and J are TRBV7-6 and TRBJ2-5; a possible D gene is TRBD2 (5 bases). Germline V lookup: CDR1 SGHVS, CDR2 FNYEAQ. The CDR3 has 13 residues. The CDR3 loop is CASSISRTGELYF. CDR3 bases: TGTGCCAGCAGCATCTCCAGGACCGGGGAGCTGTATTTT.

The chain couples TRBV7-9 to TRBJ2-3; a weak D match, TRBD2 (6 bases). Judging by the DNA end, TRBJ2-1 fits better; the J call may be wrong. The CDR3 has 13 residues. Looked up from germline, CDR1 is SEHNR and CDR2 is FQNEAQ (reference sequence). Here the CDR3 DNA reads TGTGCCAGCAGCGTCGGGAGCAACAATGAGCAGTTCTTC. It codes for CASSVGSNNEQFF.

This clonotype was observed a few times. One end of the junction varies from germline; a read error may be responsible. V gene TRBV7-9 combines with J gene TRBJ2-7, with D possibly matching TRBD1 (5 bases). Germline V gene sequence: CDR1 SEHNR, CDR2 FQNEAQ (reference sequence). This CDR3 has 12 residues. The CDR3 nucleotides are TGTGCCAGCAGCTTCGGACAAGGACCCCTCCACTTC. Translation: CASSFGQGPLHF. Together with reference TRBV7-9 and TRBJ2-7, the CDR3 gives the full variable domain: DTGVSQNPRHKITKRGQNVTFRCDPISEHNRLYWYRQTLGQGPEFLTYFQNEAQLEKSRLLSDRFSAERPKGSFSTLEIQRTEQGDSAMYLCASSFGQGPLHFGPGTRLTVT.

This clonotype was seen just once. This rearrangement joins TRBV7-3 to TRBJ2-5, with 9 bases aligning to TRBD1. The J call may be wrong; the DNA end is better matched by TRBJ2-7. The CDR3 extends over 20 amino acids. Per the germline V gene, CDR1 is SGHTA and CDR2 is FQGTGA. The CDR3 sequence is CASSPSPFLLGTGKNYEQYF. The CDR3, as DNA: TGTGCCAGCAGCCCAAGTCCATTCCTCCTTGGGACAGGGAAAAACTACGAGCAGTACTTC.

The chain links TRBV28 to TRBJ2-7; D gene ambiguous. Trimming shortened V by 2 bases and J by 7 bases, and 18 bases separated the two germline ends. Germline assignment: CDR1 MDHEN and CDR2 SYDVKM. The CDR3 loop spans 15 amino acids. The CDR3 region is CASSLSIRVYGEQYF. Here the CDR3 DNA reads TGTGCCAGCAGTTTAAGTATTCGGGTTTATGGGGAGCAGTACTTC.

This rearrangement joins TRBV6-1 to TRBJ2-3, with 8 bases lining up with TRBD2. The CDR3 is 16 amino acids. Germline V gives CDR1 MNHNS, CDR2 SASEGT. The V segment lost 7 bases and the J segment 2 bases; nucleotides outside the gene matches: 11. The CDR3 coding sequence is TGTGCCAGCAAGCCGAGGGCGGGAGGACTCACAGATACGCAGTATTTT. Its protein is CASKPRAGGLTDTQYF.

The chain couples TRBV6-6 to TRBJ2-1; TRBD2 matches 11 bases. CDR1 and CDR2 (germline): MNHNY, SVGAGI (reference sequence). Germline trimming cut 2 bases from V and 9 bases from J; bases unmatched to any gene: 0. The CDR3 covers 13 residues. CDR3 DNA sequence: TGTGCCAGCAGTTACACTAGCGGGAGTGAGCAGTTCTTC. Translated, it gives CASSYTSGSEQFF.

A single count supports this clonotype. The gene calls are TRBV5-5 and TRBJ2-3; D is unclear. The DNA end lines up better with TRBJ2-7; the J call may be wrong. This CDR3 comprises 12 residues. Germline CDR1 is SGHKS and CDR2 is YYEKEE (reference sequence). The CDR3 nucleotides read TGTGCCAGCAGCACGGGTCCCTACGAGCAGTACTTC. It codes for CASSTGPYEQYF.